This T cell receptor beta chain came from a study of cytomegalovirus exposure and HLA in healthy donors. Amplification used 60 Vbeta primers and 13 Jbeta primers. Generated by immunoSEQ multiplex PCR, the TCRdb table keeps only in-frame clones and is missing some. The sample lists over 200,000 clones, approximately 81% occurring once. Germline assignment: CDR1 MGHDK and CDR2 SYGVNS. Trimming took off 3 bases at V and 5 bases at J, with 14 bases between the two ends. This CDR3 has 15 amino acids. The specimen was PBMCs. The receptor was derived from a human donor in good health. This rearrangement joins TRBV25-1 to TRBJ2-4; tentative D call: TRBD2 (6 bases). CDR3 loop: CASSDPWPGENIQYF. CDR3 nucleotides: TGTGCCAGCAGTGACCCATGGCCGGGGGAAAACATTCAGTACTTC.